This TCR beta chain was sequenced for a study of blood T cells in healthy people across ages. The authors ran a second PCR of roughly 6 to 11 cycles using a sample-barcoded 5' primer and a J-beta primer mix. TCRdb passed the 5' RACE reads through MiXCR, listing each CDR3 protein once. The sample has roughly 650,000 distinct CDR3 sequences, less than 40% seen once. This clonotype was seen many times. Its antigen is unknown. Regarding the study as a whole: Naive and antigen-experienced cells were not separated, limiting conclusive comparison. Expanded clonotype changes were possibly confounded by unknown donor CMV status.

Sequenced: blood. This TCR was sampled from a woman of 80 years or more in good health.

CDR3 DNA: TGTGCCAGCAGGCCCTCCCAGGGGTCCCGGTGGCAGTATTTT. Protein sequence: CASRPSQGSRWQYF. The gene calls are TRBV7-2 and TRBJ2-3; TRBD1 is a possible D gene (6 bases). The V end was cut by 6 bases, the J end by 11 bases, with 21 bases between. This CDR3 spans 14 amino acids. Germline CDR1 reads SGHTA; CDR2 reads FQGNSA.